The clone carrying this T cell receptor beta chain showed up just a few times. The antigen is not known. An equimolar mix of two oligonucleotides served as the beta constant-region primer for TRBC1 and TRBC2. Nested alpha and beta constant-region primers with the SP2 primer drove four PCR rounds on ligated cDNA. TCRdb itself ran the UMI-ligation and nested PCR reads through MiXCR, one entry per CDR3 protein. This sample carries 20,000 to 25,000 distinct CDR3 sequences, roughly 9.6% of them seen once, and the ten largest clones take approximately 21%. This specimen belongs to a study of naive and memory T cell subsets. Study-wide results and caveats: Over 95% of naive TCR sequences appeared only once, unlike memory subsets.

Sequenced sample: central memory CD8+ T cells from blood. The source is a human donor in good health.

The CDR3 nucleotides read TGTGCCAGCAGCTCCGACTCCTATGGCTACACCTTC. Translation gives CASSSDSYGYTF. The V and J genes are TRBV5-5 and TRBJ1-2; no reliable D call. Trimming pared 3 bases from V and 4 bases from J, leaving 7 bases between. The CDR3 has 12 amino acids. Per germline, CDR1 SGHKS and CDR2 YYEKEE (reference sequence).